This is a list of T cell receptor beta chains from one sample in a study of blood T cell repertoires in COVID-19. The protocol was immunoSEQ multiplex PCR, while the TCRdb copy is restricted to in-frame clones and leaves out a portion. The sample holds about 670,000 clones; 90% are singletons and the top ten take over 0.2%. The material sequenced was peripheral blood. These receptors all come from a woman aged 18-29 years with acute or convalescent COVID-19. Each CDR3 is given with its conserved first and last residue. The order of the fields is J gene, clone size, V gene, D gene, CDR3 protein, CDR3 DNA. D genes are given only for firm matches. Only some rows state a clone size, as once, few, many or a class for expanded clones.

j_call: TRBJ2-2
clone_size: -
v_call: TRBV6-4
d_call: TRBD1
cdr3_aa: CASTVGQGHTGELFF
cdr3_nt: TGTGCCAGCACCGTAGGACAGGGGCACACCGGGGAGCTGTTTTTT

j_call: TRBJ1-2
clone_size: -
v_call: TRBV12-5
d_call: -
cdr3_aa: CASGDGQPSNYGYTF
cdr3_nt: TGTGCTAGTGGTGATGGGCAGCCTTCTAACTATGGCTACACCTTC

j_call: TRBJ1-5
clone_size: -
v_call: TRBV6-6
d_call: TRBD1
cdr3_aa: CATVRQGGNQPQHF
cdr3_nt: TGTGCCACCGTTCGACAGGGTGGGAATCAGCCCCAGCATTTT

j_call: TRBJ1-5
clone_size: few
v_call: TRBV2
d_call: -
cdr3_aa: CASRGEMNQPQHF
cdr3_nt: TGTGCCAGCAGGGGCGAGATGAATCAGCCCCAGCATTTT

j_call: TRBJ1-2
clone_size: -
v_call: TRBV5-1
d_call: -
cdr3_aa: CASSPLQGGYTF
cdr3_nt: TGCGCCAGCAGTCCATTACAGGGAGGCTACACCTTC

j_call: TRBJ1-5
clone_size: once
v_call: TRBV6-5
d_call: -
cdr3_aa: CASSQGSGQPQHF
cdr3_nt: TGTGCCAGCTCTCAGGGGTCTGGTCAGCCCCAGCATTTT

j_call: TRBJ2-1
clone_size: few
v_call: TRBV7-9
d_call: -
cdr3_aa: CASTLATPYNEQFF
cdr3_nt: TGTGCCAGCACTCTAGCGACCCCCTACAATGAGCAGTTCTTC

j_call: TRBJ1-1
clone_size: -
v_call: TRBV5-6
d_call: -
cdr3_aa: CASSFQMNTEAFF
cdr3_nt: TGTGCCAGCAGCTTTCAGATGAACACTGAAGCTTTCTTT

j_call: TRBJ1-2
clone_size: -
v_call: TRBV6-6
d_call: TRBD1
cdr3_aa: CASRRGSGTVSYGYTF
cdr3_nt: TGTGCCAGCAGAAGGGGATCCGGGACAGTCTCTTATGGCTACACCTTC

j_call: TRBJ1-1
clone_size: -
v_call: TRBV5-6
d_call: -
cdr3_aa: CASSLIGGANTEAFF
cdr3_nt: TGTGCCAGCAGCTTGATTGGGGGGGCGAACACTGAAGCTTTCTTT

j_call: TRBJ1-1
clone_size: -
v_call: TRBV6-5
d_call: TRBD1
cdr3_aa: CASSYSYRGNTEAFF
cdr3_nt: TGTGCCAGCAGTTACTCTTACAGGGGTAACACTGAAGCTTTCTTT

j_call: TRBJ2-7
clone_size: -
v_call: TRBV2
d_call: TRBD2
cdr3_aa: CASSSRLAAEQYF
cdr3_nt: TGTGCCAGCAGTTCCCGACTAGCGGCTGAGCAGTACTTC

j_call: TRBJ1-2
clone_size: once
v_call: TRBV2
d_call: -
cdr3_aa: CASRVGGYTF
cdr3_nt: TGTGCCAGCAGGGTTGGCGGCTACACCTTC

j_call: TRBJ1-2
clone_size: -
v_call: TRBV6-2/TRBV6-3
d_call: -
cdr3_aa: CASSYSHSRGYTF
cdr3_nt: TGTGCCAGCAGTTACTCCCACTCCCGTGGCTACACCTTC

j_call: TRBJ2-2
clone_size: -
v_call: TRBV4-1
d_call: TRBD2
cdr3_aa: CASSLLAGLNTGELFF
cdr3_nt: TGCGCCAGCAGCTTACTAGCGGGGCTGAACACCGGGGAGCTGTTTTTT

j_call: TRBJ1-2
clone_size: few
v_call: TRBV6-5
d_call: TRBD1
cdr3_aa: CASTFRGQNGYTF
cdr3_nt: TGTGCCAGCACATTTAGGGGGCAGAATGGCTACACCTTC

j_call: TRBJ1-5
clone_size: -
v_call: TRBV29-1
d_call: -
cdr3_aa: CRLGGISNQPQHF
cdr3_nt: TGCAGGCTCGGGGGAATCAGCAATCAGCCCCAGCATTTT

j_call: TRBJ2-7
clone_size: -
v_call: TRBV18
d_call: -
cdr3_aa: CASSDRTEAPRILSYEQYF
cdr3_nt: TGTGCCAGCTCAGACCGGACAGAGGCCCCACGCATTCTCTCCTACGAGCAGTACTTC

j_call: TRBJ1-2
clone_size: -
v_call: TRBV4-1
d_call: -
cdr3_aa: CASSQEWVPSTVNYGYTF
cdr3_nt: TGCGCCAGCAGCCAAGAGTGGGTTCCGTCAACAGTGAACTATGGCTACACCTTC

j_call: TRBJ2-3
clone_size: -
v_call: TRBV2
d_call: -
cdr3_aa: CASLGGPRPDTQYF
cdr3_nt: TGTGCCAGCCTCGGCGGCCCACGCCCAGATACGCAGTATTTT

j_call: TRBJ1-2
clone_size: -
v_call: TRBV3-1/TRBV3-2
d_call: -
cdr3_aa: CASSQELFLPSF
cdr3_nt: TGTGCCAGCAGCCAAGAACTATTTTTGCCCTCCTTC

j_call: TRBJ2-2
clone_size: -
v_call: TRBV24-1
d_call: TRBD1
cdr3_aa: CATSAGQGTTGELFF
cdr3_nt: TGTGCCACCAGTGCGGGACAGGGGACCACCGGGGAGCTGTTTTTT

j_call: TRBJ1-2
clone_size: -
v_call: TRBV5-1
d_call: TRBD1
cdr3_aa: CASSSPGQGSYGYTF
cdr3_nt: TGCGCCAGCAGCTCCCCGGGACAGGGATCCTATGGCTACACCTTC

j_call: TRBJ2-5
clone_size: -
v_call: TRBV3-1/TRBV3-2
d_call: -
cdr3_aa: CASSQGRRETQYF
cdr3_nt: TGTGCCAGCAGCCAAGGGCGGCGAGAGACCCAGTACTTC

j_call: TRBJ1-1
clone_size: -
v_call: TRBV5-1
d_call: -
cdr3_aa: CASSLEGELNTEAFF
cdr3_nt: TGCGCCAGCAGCTTGGAAGGGGAATTGAACACTGAAGCTTTCTTT

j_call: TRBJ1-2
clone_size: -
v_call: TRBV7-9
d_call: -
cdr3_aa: CASSIDSMDTF
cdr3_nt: TGTGCCAGCAGCATAGACAGCATGGACACCTTC

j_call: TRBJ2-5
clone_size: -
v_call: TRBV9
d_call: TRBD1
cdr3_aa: CASSATGHDIQETQYF
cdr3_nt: TGTGCCAGCAGCGCGACAGGGCACGACATCCAAGAGACCCAGTACTTC